The rows below give T cell receptor beta chains drawn from one sample of a study of shared clonotypes between healthy human individuals. The data were produced by immunoSEQ multiplex PCR, yet TCRdb's version contains in-frame clones alone and is incomplete. The sample includes more than 500,000 clones, about 96% of them seen just once. The sequenced sample was naive CD4+ T cells sorted from blood. The receptors shown here come from a woman aged 30 to 39 in good health. Both conserved end residues are part of each CDR3. The D gene is left open where the match is weak.

v_gene,d_gene,j_gene,CDR3nt,CDR3aa
TRBV10-1,TRBD1,TRBJ2-2,TGCGCCAGCAGTCCGGGACAGATAAACACCGGGGAGCTGTTTTTT,CASSPGQINTGELFF
TRBV7-2,.,TRBJ2-7,TGTGCCAGCAGCCAGGGGGGGTACGAGCAGTACTTC,CASSQGGYEQYF
TRBV28,.,TRBJ1-4,TGTGCCAGCAGTTCCTCGCCCCAAAATGAAAAACTGTTTTTT,CASSSSPQNEKLFF
TRBV28,TRBD1,TRBJ2-7,TGTGCCAGCTATAGTGCCGGGACAGGGGGCTACGAGCAGTACTTC,CASYSAGTGGYEQYF
TRBV28,TRBD1,TRBJ2-7,TGTGCCAGCAGAGTCCGGGACAGTAAATCCTACGAGCAGTACTTC,CASRVRDSKSYEQYF
TRBV2,TRBD1,TRBJ2-7,TGTGCCAGCAGCGGACAGGGCCGCTCCTACGAGCAGTACTTC,CASSGQGRSYEQYF
TRBV5-5,.,TRBJ1-2,TGTGCCAGCAGCTCCAGGGAGCCCTATGGCTACACCTTC,CASSSREPYGYTF
TRBV7-9,.,TRBJ2-1,TGTGCCAGCAGCCGACTCGGACCTACCTACAATGAGCAGTTCTTC,CASSRLGPTYNEQFF
TRBV30,.,TRBJ1-1,TGTGCCTGGGGCGGAGTTAACACTGAAGCTTTCTTT,CAWGGVNTEAFF
TRBV14,.,TRBJ1-2,TGTGCCAGCAGCCAAGATTTCGGTTCTCTTTATGGCTACACCTTC,CASSQDFGSLYGYTF
TRBV5-6,.,TRBJ2-1,TGTGCCAGCAGCTTACGAGGGGCGCATGAGCAGTTCTTC,CASSLRGAHEQFF
TRBV2,TRBD1,TRBJ1-1,TGTGCCAGCAGTGCGCAGGGGGCGGACACTGAAGCTTTCTTT,CASSAQGADTEAFF
TRBV27,.,TRBJ1-6,TGTGCCACCCAAACCTCCTATAATTCACCCCTCCACTTT,CATQTSYNSPLHF
TRBV10-1,.,TRBJ2-1,TGCGCCAGCAGTGAGTCTATAGCGGTCTACAATGAGCAGTTCTTC,CASSESIAVYNEQFF
TRBV10-2,.,TRBJ1-2,TGCGCCAGCAGCCACCAGGGTGTGGGGGTACATGGCTACACCTTC,CASSHQGVGVHGYTF
TRBV7-6,TRBD2,TRBJ2-7,TGTGCCAGCAGCCAGGGACTAGCGGGCTCCTACGAGCAGTACTTC,CASSQGLAGSYEQYF
TRBV7-9,TRBD1,TRBJ1-1,TGTGCCAGCAGCCGCGGACAGGGTCTGGACACTGAAGCTTTCTTT,CASSRGQGLDTEAFF
TRBV29-1,.,TRBJ2-7,TGCAGCGGGGGGGACGGGTACTACGAGCAGTACTTC,CSGGDGYYEQYF
TRBV15,TRBD1,TRBJ2-2,TGTGCCACCAGCAGGGCAACCACCAGGGGGCAGGGCGGGGAGCTGTTTTTT,CATSRATTRGQGGELFF
TRBV28,.,TRBJ2-1,TGTGCCAGCAGCCCTTTCCTCGTCAACAATGAGCAGTTCTTC,CASSPFLVNNEQFF
TRBV5-4,TRBD2,TRBJ2-5,TGTGCCAGCAGCTTATTGACGGGAGGGTACCAAGAGACCCAGTACTTC,CASSLLTGGYQETQYF
TRBV28,.,TRBJ2-7,TGTGCCAGCAGAACGGTCCTAATAGGGATCTACGAGCAGTACTTC,CASRTVLIGIYEQYF